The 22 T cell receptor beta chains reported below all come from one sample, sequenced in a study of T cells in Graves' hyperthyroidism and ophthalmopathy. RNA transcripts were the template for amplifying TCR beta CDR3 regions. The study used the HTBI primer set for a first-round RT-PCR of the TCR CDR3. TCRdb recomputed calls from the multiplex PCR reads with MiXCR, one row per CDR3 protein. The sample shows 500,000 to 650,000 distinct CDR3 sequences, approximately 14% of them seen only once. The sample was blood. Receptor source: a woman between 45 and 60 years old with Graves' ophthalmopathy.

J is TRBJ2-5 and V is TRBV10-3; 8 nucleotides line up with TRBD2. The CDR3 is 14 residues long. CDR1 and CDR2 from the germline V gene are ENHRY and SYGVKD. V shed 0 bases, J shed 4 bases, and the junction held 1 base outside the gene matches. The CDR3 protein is CAISESGGGETQYF. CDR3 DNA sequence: TGTGCCATCAGTGAGTCCGGGGGGGGAGAGACCCAGTACTTC.

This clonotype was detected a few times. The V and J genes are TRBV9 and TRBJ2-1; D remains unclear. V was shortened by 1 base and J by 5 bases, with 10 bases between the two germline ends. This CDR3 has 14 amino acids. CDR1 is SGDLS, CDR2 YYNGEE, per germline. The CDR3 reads CASSVLATNNEQFF. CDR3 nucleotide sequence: TGTGCCAGCAGCGTACTCGCGACAAACAATGAGCAGTTCTTC.

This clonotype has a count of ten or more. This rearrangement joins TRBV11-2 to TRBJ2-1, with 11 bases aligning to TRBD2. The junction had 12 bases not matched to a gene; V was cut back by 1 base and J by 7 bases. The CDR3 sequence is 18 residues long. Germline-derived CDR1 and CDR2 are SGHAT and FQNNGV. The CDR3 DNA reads TGTGCCAGCAGCTTAGCCCTACTAGCGGGAGTTTTTGTGAATGAGCAGTTCTTC. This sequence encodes CASSLALLAGVFVNEQFF.

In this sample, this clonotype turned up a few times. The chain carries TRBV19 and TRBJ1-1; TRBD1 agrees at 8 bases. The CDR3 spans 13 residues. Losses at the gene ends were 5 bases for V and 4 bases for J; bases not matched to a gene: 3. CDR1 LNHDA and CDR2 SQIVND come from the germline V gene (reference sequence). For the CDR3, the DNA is TGTGCCAGTAGTGGGACAGGTATCACTGAAGCTTTCTTT. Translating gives CASSGTGITEAFF.

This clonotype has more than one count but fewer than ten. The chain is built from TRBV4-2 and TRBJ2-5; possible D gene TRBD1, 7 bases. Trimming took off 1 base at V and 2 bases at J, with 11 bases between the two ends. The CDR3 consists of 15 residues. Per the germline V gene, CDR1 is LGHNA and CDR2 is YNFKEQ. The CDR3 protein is CASSQVAGGQETQYF. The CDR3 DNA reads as TGTGCCAGCAGCCAAGTAGCAGGGGGGCAAGAGACCCAGTACTTC.

This CDR3 is CASSIAVLLDYGYTF. CDR3 coding DNA: TGTGCCAGTAGTATAGCGGTTTTGTTGGACTATGGCTACACCTTC. This chain links TRBV19 with TRBJ1-2; D is uncertain. With 1 base removed from V and 3 bases from J, the gap between germline ends came to 12 bases. Germline lookup yields CDR1 LNHDA and CDR2 SQIVND (reference sequence). This CDR3 is built from 15 residues.

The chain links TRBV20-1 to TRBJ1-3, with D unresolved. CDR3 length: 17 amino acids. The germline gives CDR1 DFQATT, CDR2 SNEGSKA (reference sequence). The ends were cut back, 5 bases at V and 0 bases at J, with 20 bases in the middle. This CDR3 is CSAEGYGGVSSGNTIYF. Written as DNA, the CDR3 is TGCAGTGCTGAGGGTTATGGTGGGGTGAGCTCTGGAAACACCATATATTTT.

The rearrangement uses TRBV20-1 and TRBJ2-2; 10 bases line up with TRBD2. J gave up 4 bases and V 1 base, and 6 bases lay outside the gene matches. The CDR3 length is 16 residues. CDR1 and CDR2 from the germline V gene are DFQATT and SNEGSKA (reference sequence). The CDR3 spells CSARASGRAITGELFF. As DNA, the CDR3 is TGCAGTGCTAGAGCAAGCGGGAGGGCCATCACCGGGGAGCTGTTTTTT.

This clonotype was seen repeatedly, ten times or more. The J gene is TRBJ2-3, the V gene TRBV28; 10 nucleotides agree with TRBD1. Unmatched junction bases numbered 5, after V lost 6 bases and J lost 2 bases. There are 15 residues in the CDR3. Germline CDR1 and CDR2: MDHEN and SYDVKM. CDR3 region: CASRRTGGFTDTQYF. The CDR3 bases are TGTGCCAGCAGGAGGACAGGGGGTTTCACAGATACGCAGTATTTT.

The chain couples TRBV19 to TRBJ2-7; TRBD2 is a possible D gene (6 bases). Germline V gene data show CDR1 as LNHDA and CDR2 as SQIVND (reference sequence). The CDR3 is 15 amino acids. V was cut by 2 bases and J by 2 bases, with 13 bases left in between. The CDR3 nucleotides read TGTGCCAGTAGTATATACGGGCGGGGAACCTACGAGCAGTACTTC. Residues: CASSIYGRGTYEQYF.

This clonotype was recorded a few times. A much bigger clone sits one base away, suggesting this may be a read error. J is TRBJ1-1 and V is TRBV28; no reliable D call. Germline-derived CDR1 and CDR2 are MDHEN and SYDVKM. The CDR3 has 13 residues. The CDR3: CASSNRGNTGAFF. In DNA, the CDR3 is TGTGCCAGCAGTAACAGAGGGAACACTGGAGCTTTCTTT.

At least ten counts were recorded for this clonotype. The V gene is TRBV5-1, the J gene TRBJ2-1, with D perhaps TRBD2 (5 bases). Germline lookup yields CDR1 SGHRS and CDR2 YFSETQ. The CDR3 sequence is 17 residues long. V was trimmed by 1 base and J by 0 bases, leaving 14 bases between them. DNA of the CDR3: TGCGCCAGCAGCTTGTCGTCTAGCCGAAGCTCCTACAATGAGCAGTTCTTC. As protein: CASSLSSSRSSYNEQFF.

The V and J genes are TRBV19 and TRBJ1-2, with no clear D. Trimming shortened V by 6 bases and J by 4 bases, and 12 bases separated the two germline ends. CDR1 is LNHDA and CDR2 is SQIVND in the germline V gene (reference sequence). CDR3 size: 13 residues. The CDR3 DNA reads TGTGCCAGTAGCCTCGGACTGGCCTATGGCTACACCTTC. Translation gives CASSLGLAYGYTF.

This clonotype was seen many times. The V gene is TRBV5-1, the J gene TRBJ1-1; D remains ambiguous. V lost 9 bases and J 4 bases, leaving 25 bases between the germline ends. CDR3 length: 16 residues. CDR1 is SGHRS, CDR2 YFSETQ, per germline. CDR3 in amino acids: CATYTSPPPPGTEAFF. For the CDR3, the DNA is TGCGCCACCTATACTTCCCCCCCGCCTCCGGGCACTGAAGCTTTCTTT.

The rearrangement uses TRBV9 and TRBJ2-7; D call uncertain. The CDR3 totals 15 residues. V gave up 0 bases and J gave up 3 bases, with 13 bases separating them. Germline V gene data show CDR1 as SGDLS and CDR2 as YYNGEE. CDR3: CASSVASGGRYEQYF. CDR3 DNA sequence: TGTGCCAGCAGCGTAGCTTCGGGCGGACGCTACGAGCAGTACTTC.

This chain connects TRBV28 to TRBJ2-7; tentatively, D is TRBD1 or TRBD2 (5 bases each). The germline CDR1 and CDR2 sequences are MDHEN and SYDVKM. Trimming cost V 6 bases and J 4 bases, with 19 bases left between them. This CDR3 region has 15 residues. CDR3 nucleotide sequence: TGTGCCAGCAGAAACGAGGGGTATACAGGTTACGAGCAGTACTTC. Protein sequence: CASRNEGYTGYEQYF.

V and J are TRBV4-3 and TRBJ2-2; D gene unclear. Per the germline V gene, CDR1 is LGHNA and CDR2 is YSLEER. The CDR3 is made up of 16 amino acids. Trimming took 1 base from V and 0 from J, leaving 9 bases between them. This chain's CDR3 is CASSQVLASNTGELFF. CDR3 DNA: TGCGCCAGCAGCCAAGTCCTCGCTTCGAACACCGGGGAGCTGTTTTTT.

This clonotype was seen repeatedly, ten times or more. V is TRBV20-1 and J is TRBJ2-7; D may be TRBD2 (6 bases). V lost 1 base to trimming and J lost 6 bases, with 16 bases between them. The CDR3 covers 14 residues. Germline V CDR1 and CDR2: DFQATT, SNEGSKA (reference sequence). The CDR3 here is CSARANLGTGEQYF. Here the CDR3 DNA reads TGCAGTGCTAGAGCAAACTTGGGGACTGGCGAGCAGTACTTC.

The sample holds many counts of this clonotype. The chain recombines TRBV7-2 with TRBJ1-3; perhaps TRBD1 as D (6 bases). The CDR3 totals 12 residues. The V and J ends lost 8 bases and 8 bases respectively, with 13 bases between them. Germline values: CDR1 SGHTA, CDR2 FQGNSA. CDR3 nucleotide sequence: TGTGCCAGCGGGGGGACAATCGACACCATATATTTT. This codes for CASGGTIDTIYF.

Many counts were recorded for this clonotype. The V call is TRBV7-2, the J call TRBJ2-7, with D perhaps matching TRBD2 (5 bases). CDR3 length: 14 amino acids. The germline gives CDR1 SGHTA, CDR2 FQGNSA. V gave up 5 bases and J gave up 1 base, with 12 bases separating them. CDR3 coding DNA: TGTGCCAGCAGCCCGCGGGTGGGATCCTACGAGCAGTACTTC. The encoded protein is CASSPRVGSYEQYF.

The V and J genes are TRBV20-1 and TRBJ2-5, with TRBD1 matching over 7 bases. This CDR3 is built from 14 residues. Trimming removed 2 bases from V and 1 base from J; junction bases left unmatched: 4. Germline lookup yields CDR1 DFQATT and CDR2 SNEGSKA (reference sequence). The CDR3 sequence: CSARTPGGQETQYF. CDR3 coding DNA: TGCAGTGCTAGAACCCCAGGGGGCCAAGAGACCCAGTACTTC.

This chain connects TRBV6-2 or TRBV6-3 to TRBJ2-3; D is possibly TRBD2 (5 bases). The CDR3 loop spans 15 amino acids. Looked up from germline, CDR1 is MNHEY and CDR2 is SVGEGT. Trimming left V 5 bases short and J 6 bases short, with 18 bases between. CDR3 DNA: TGTGCCAGCAGTCCTAGCCAAACCCCATCCGATACGCAGTATTTT. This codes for CASSPSQTPSDTQYF.